This entry concerns a single TCR beta chain. The CDR3 contains 13 residues. The V end lost 6 bases, the J end lost 4 bases, and 10 bases lay between the germline ends. In germline, CDR1 is KGHDR, CDR2 SFDVKD. The sample is drawn from a study of blood T cells in healthy people across ages. A second roughly 7 to 12 cycle PCR used barcoded and J-beta primers. MiXCR, applied by TCRdb to the 5' RACE reads, yields one record per CDR3 protein. The profile shows over 700,000 distinct CDR3 sequences, about 55% of them singletons. The clonotype comes from an elderly man in good health. The chain has TRBV24-1 and TRBJ2-3; tentative D call: TRBD1 (6 bases). Sample: blood. The CDR3 sequence: CATSSGGADTQYF. CDR3 coding DNA: TGTGCCACCAGTTCTGGGGGCGCAGATACGCAGTATTTT.